This T cell receptor (beta chain) emerged from a study of T-cell reconstitution after alpha-beta-depleted transplantation in children. Study-wide points: At one year after transplant, newly produced T cells mostly accounted for T-cell counts and diversity. By about two months after transplant, alpha-beta T cells reportedly arose from several hundred graft clones that had expanded.

V gave up 5 bases and J gave up 2 bases; unmatched junction bases: 4. CDR3 length equals 16 residues. As it was prepared, the TCRbeta library received unique molecular identifiers. TCRdb re-called the PCR reads through MiXCR, storing one row per CDR3 protein. There are 450,000 to 550,000 distinct CDR3 sequences in the sample; approximately 10% occur only once, and less than 15% lies in the top ten. About this clonotype itself: The antigen is undetermined.

The clonotype comes from a female patient between 2 and 15 years old who had a stem cell transplant for aplastic anemia, so the T cells may come from the graft donor. The V gene is TRBV12-3 or TRBV12-4, the J gene TRBJ2-1; 12 nucleotides agree with TRBD2. Sequenced material: PBMCs, mostly from graft donor cells, taken 180 days after TCRalphabeta/CD19-depleted stem cell transplant. The CDR3 DNA reads TGTGCCAGCAGTATTTCTAGCGGGAGGGCCTACAATGAGCAGTTCTTC. It specifies CASSISSGRAYNEQFF.